This T cell receptor beta chain was recovered during a study of T cells in Graves' hyperthyroidism and ophthalmopathy. Germline V gene sequence: CDR1 SQVTM, CDR2 ANQGSEA. Trimming removed 5 bases at V and 4 bases at J, with 10 bases between. The CDR3 runs 12 residues. General study points: Ophthalmopathy cases were set apart from stable hyperthyroidism by a 13 V-J model. Progression to ophthalmopathy was predicted a median of approximately 6.4 months early.

This clonotype came up many times. Its antigen is not identified. Uncontrolled infections, other autoimmune diseases, pregnancy or lactation led to exclusion of patients. RNA transcripts yielded amplified TCR beta CDR3 regions. The HTBI primer set drove a first-round RT-PCR of the TCR CDR3. A single record per CDR3 protein comes from TCRdb applying MiXCR to the multiplex PCR reads. This repertoire shows about 480,000 distinct CDR3 sequences, approximately 15% found once; its top ten account for less than 20%. The rearrangement links TRBV29-1 to TRBJ2-3; D possibly uses TRBD1 or TRBD2 (5 bases each). This clonotype was sampled from a woman between 18 and 29 years old with Graves' hyperthyroidism. Sequenced sample: blood. The CDR3 loop reads CSVWGSADTQYF. The CDR3 nucleotides are TGCAGCGTTTGGGGGAGTGCAGATACGCAGTATTTT.